This TCR beta chain was sequenced for a study of T-cell reconstitution after alpha-beta-depleted transplantation in children. Preparation of the TCRbeta library was carried out with unique molecular identifiers. TCRdb re-called the PCR reads with MiXCR, one entry per CDR3 protein. The table shows about 440,000 distinct CDR3 sequences, with 43% occurring only once. Germline V gene sequence: CDR1 SQVTM, CDR2 ANQGSEA. The CDR3 has 16 amino acids. V dropped 4 bases and J dropped 0 bases, with 16 bases sitting between them. The receptor was derived from a girl aged 2 to 9 with aplastic anemia, due to receive a stem cell transplant. V is TRBV29-1 and J is TRBJ2-1; TRBD2 might be the D (6 bases). The source was PBMCs, collected before TCRalphabeta/CD19-depleted stem cell transplant. The CDR3 loop is CSVVGNAGSSYNEQFF. For the CDR3, the DNA is TGCAGCGTTGTTGGGAATGCGGGGAGCTCCTACAATGAGCAGTTCTTC.